These 26 T cell receptor beta chains were all obtained from the same sample, sequenced in a study of blood T cell repertoires in COVID-19. Profiled with immunoSEQ multiplex PCR; TCRdb holds only in-frame clones, not every one. The table records around 500,000 clones, about 88% of them present only once. The sample comprised PBMCs or T cells enriched from blood (not recorded which). All receptors come from a woman between 55 and 75 years old who had recovered from COVID-19.

The gene calls are TRBV7-2 and TRBJ2-1; 14 nucleotides line up with TRBD2. The germline V gene encodes CDR1 SGHTA and CDR2 FQGNSA. This CDR3 comprises 19 residues. J gave up 0 bases and V 5 bases, and 9 bases lay outside the gene matches. The CDR3 here is CASSLRTSGGFSSYNEQFF. The CDR3 DNA is TGTGCCAGCAGCCTACGGACTAGCGGGGGGTTCAGCTCCTACAATGAGCAGTTCTTC.

V usage is TRBV6-5 and J usage is TRBJ2-3; possibly TRBD2 for D (5 bases). Trimming shortened V by 10 bases and J by 0 bases, and 14 bases separated the two germline ends. This CDR3 spans 14 amino acids. Per the germline V gene, CDR1 is MNHEY and CDR2 is SVGAGI. CDR3 nucleotides: TGTGCCACCTCAGGAGGCCCTAGCACAGATACGCAGTATTTT. This translates into CATSGGPSTDTQYF.

This clone has only one observation. The rearrangement joins TRBV11-2 to TRBJ2-6, with unresolved D. V was clipped by 0 bases and J by 0 bases, with 15 bases between them. The CDR3 totals 19 residues. The germline V gene has CDR1 SGHAT and CDR2 FQNNGV. As DNA, the CDR3 is TGTGCCAGCAGCTTAGAGGTTGGTAGTCTTAACTCTGGGGCCAACGTCCTGACTTTC. This encodes CASSLEVGSLNSGANVLTF.

This chain uses TRBV10-3 with TRBJ1-1, with D possibly being TRBD1 (6 bases). Looked up from germline, CDR1 is ENHRY and CDR2 is SYGVKD. Trimming stripped 6 bases from V and 1 base from J, with 12 bases between. The CDR3 totals 14 residues. The CDR3 DNA follows: TGTGCCATCAGGGGGGACACCGAGAACACTGAAGCTTTCTTT. The encoded protein is CAIRGDTENTEAFF.

The chain combines TRBV7-9 with TRBJ2-3; 8 bases fit TRBD2. Germline values: CDR1 SEHNR, CDR2 FQNEAQ (reference sequence). The CDR3 is made up of 15 amino acids. V lost 3 bases and J lost 0; bases outside the gene matches: 2. The CDR3 loop reads CASSFTGGSTDTQYF. The CDR3 DNA reads TGTGCCAGCAGCTTCACGGGGGGGAGCACAGATACGCAGTATTTT.

The chain couples TRBV19 to TRBJ2-7; 11 bases match TRBD1. With V trimmed by 5 bases and J by 3 bases, 9 bases remained unmatched. CDR3 length: 16 amino acids. The germline V gene has CDR1 LNHDA and CDR2 SQIVND (reference sequence). DNA for the CDR3: TGTGCCAGTAGTCTCCGTTTGGGACAGGGGGACTACGAGCAGTACTTC. Protein sequence: CASSLRLGQGDYEQYF.

The rearrangement joins TRBV19 to TRBJ1-1, with a weak D call TRBD1 (6 bases). The ends were cut back, 4 bases at V and 1 base at J, with 10 bases in the middle. The CDR3 extends over 14 amino acids. Germline values: CDR1 LNHDA, CDR2 SQIVND (reference sequence). DNA for the CDR3: TGTGCCAGTAGTACCCAACAGGGGAACACTGAAGCTTTCTTT. Residues: CASSTQQGNTEAFF. Full variable domain (missing parts from reference TRBV19 and TRBJ1-1): DGGITQSPKYLFRKEGQNVTLSCEQNLNHDAMYWYRQDPGQGLRLIYYSQIVNDFQKGDIAEGYSVSREKKESFPLTVTSAQKNPTAFYLCASSTQQGNTEAFFGQGTRLTVV.

V gene TRBV14 combines with J gene TRBJ2-1, with TRBD2 identical over 13 bases. Trimming cost V 4 bases and J 6 bases; bases outside gene matches: 6. CDR3 length: 16 amino acids. Germline V gene lookup returns CDR1 SGHDN and CDR2 FVKESK. CDR3 loop: CASSRILAGGRNEQFF. DNA of the CDR3: TGTGCCAGCAGCCGAATACTAGCGGGGGGGCGCAATGAGCAGTTCTTC.

The rearrangement uses TRBV2 and TRBJ2-5; weak D call: TRBD1 (6 bases). From germline, CDR1 is SNHLY and CDR2 FYNNEI. The V gene lost 8 bases and the J gene lost 1 base, with 14 bases spanning the gap. The CDR3 extends over 14 amino acids. The CDR3 nucleotides read TGTGCCAGCCATCTCCAGGGGATCCAAGAGACCCAGTACTTC. Translated: CASHLQGIQETQYF.

This clone was seen more than once but under ten times. The V and J genes are TRBV20-1 and TRBJ1-2, with 9 positions matching TRBD1. The CDR3 consists of 11 residues. With 4 bases clipped from V and 7 bases from J, the junction kept 1 base outside the gene matches. Germline V gives CDR1 DFQATT, CDR2 SNEGSKA (reference sequence). CDR3 loop: CSAKGQGGYTF. The CDR3 DNA is TGCAGTGCTAAGGGACAGGGTGGCTACACCTTC.

The rearrangement joins TRBV10-3 to TRBJ2-3, with D possibly being TRBD2 (5 bases). Germline values: CDR1 ENHRY, CDR2 SYGVKD. The CDR3 sequence is 13 residues long. Deletions cut 5 bases from V and 1 base from J, with 7 bases between. The CDR3 DNA follows: TGTGCCATCAGTTCCGGGGGCACAGATACGCAGTATTTT. Residues: CAISSGGTDTQYF.

The gene calls are TRBV9 and TRBJ2-3; 10 nucleotides align to TRBD2. Germline values: CDR1 SGDLS, CDR2 YYNGEE. V shed 0 bases, J shed 0 bases, and the junction held 4 bases outside the gene matches. The CDR3 covers 17 residues. The DNA of the CDR3 is TGTGCCAGCAGCGTAGGAGGTAGCGGGGGGAGCACAGATACGCAGTATTTT. As protein: CASSVGGSGGSTDTQYF.

The CDR3 nucleotides read TGTGCCAGCAGTACCACAAGGGGGTCCTACAATGAGCAGTTCTTC. Translation gives CASSTTRGSYNEQFF. The chain is built from TRBV6-5 and TRBJ2-1; weak D call: TRBD1 (6 bases). The CDR3 consists of 15 residues. With 5 bases removed from V and 1 base from J, the gap between germline ends came to 12 bases. The germline gives CDR1 MNHEY, CDR2 SVGAGI.

The chain uses TRBV7-9 and TRBJ2-3, with 7 positions matching TRBD1. Per germline, CDR1 SEHNR and CDR2 FQNEAQ (reference sequence). CDR3 length: 18 residues. Trimming cost V 5 bases and J 0 bases; bases outside gene matches: 14. This CDR3 reads CASSLLPSGQASTDTQYF. The CDR3 DNA sequence: TGTGCCAGCAGCCTACTCCCTAGTGGACAGGCGAGCACAGATACGCAGTATTTT.

The CDR3 here is CATRNSAGTGSGFNYGYTF. CDR3 nucleotide sequence: TGTGCCACCAGGAACTCAGCCGGGACAGGGAGTGGGTTTAACTATGGCTACACCTTC. The chain employs TRBV15 and TRBJ1-2; TRBD1 matches 9 bases. J was trimmed by 1 base and V by 6 bases; bases with no gene match: 18. The CDR3 has 19 residues. Germline loops: CDR1 LNHNV, CDR2 YYDKDF (reference sequence).

This rearrangement joins TRBV30 to TRBJ2-7, with TRBD1 matching 9 bases. CDR1 GTSNPN and CDR2 SVGIG come from the germline V gene (reference sequence). The CDR3 spans 12 residues. V lost 4 bases and J lost 6; bases outside the gene matches: 4. In nucleotides, the CDR3 is TGTGCCTGGAACCAGGACAGGGGCGAGCAGTACTTC. Translated, it gives CAWNQDRGEQYF.

V is TRBV10-1 and J is TRBJ2-1; 9 positions agree with TRBD2. Per the germline V gene, CDR1 is WNHNN and CDR2 is SYGVQD (reference sequence). CDR3 size: 15 residues. J gave up 4 bases and V 5 bases, and 6 bases lay outside the gene matches. This chain's CDR3 is CASSPSGGSYNEQFF. The CDR3, as DNA: TGCGCCAGCAGTCCCAGCGGGGGGTCTTACAATGAGCAGTTCTTC.

The chain couples TRBV6-5 to TRBJ2-3; D perhaps matches TRBD1 (5 bases). Trimming removed 0 bases from V and 7 bases from J, with 11 bases in between. The CDR3 extends over 14 amino acids. The germline V gene encodes CDR1 MNHEY and CDR2 SVGAGI. The chain's CDR3 is CASSYSTVRNTQYF. DNA of the CDR3: TGTGCCAGCAGTTACTCGACAGTGAGGAATACGCAGTATTTT.

The chain employs TRBV7-9 and TRBJ1-3; perhaps TRBD1 as D (5 bases). Germline values: CDR1 SEHNR, CDR2 FQNEAQ (reference sequence). The CDR3 is 18 residues long. The V gene lost 2 bases and the J gene lost 1 base, with 18 bases spanning the gap. The CDR3 spells CASSLFSLTALSGNTIYF. For the CDR3, the DNA is TGTGCCAGCAGCTTATTTTCATTGACAGCTCTTTCTGGAAACACCATATATTTT.

The CDR3 region is CASRSGGADTQYF. In DNA, the CDR3 is TGTGCCAGTAGGTCGGGGGGCGCAGATACGCAGTATTTT. V usage is TRBV12-3 or TRBV12-4 and J usage is TRBJ2-3; maybe TRBD2 (7 bases). V lost 9 bases and J 4 bases, leaving 14 bases between the germline ends. The CDR3 totals 13 residues.

The V call is TRBV5-1, the J call TRBJ2-7, with 9 bases that match TRBD1. The CDR3 has 12 amino acids. Germline CDR1 and CDR2: SGHRS and YFSETQ. V shed 7 bases, J shed 6 bases, and the junction held 5 bases outside the gene matches. The CDR3 region has the DNA TGCGCCAGCGGTCGGACAGGGGTCGAGCAGTACTTC. It encodes CASGRTGVEQYF. The complete variable domain, with remaining parts taken from reference TRBV5-1 and TRBJ2-7, reads KAGVTQTPRYLIKTRGQQVTLSCSPISGHRSVSWYQQTPGQGLQFLFEYFSETQRNKGNFPGRFSGRQFSNSRSEMNVSTLELGDSALYLCASGRTGVEQYFGPGTRLTVT.

The rearrangement uses TRBV21-1 and TRBJ1-5; the D call in the table, TRBD1, was not verified against the DNA. TRBV21-1 is shown as a pseudogene. The CDR3 has 17 residues. Written as DNA, the CDR3 is TGTGCCAGCAGCAAAGAAGTGCGAGGGGGAGCCAATCAGCCCCAGCATTTT. Protein product: CASSKEVRGGANQPQHF.

This chain connects TRBV10-3 to TRBJ2-2; D possibly corresponds to TRBD1 (6 bases). The CDR3 totals 16 residues. Germline V gene data show CDR1 as ENHRY and CDR2 as SYGVKD. Trimming shortened V by 4 bases and J by 0 bases, and 12 bases separated the two germline ends. CDR3 nucleotide sequence: TGTGCCATCAGTGCGCGACAGGCCTCGAACACCGGGGAGCTGTTTTTT. It specifies CAISARQASNTGELFF.

The J gene is TRBJ2-7, the V gene TRBV12-3 or TRBV12-4; D is possibly TRBD1 (6 bases). V lost 5 bases and J lost 6, with 11 bases in between. This CDR3 comprises 12 residues. The chain's CDR3 is CASSPQGIEQYF. The CDR3 DNA sequence: TGTGCCAGCAGTCCCCAGGGGATCGAGCAGTACTTC.

The chain links TRBV5-6 to TRBJ2-3; TRBD1 aligns across 8 bases. V trimming: 6 bases; J trimming: 0 bases; junction bases outside the gene matches: 15. Germline values: CDR1 SGHDT, CDR2 YYEEEE. This CDR3 has 18 amino acids. The CDR3 sequence: CASTPPPGGPSSTDTQYF. CDR3 sequence (DNA): TGTGCCAGCACTCCCCCCCCAGGGGGCCCCTCGAGCACAGATACGCAGTATTTT. Complete variable domain (other parts from reference TRBV5-6 and TRBJ2-3): DAGVTQSPTHLIKTRGQQVTLRCSPKSGHDTVSWYQQALGQGPQFIFQYYEEEERQRGNFPDRFSGHQFPNYSSELNVNALLLGDSALYLCASTPPPGGPSSTDTQYFGPGTRLTVL.

This chain links TRBV15 with TRBJ1-5; D may be TRBD1 (6 bases). Germline V gives CDR1 LNHNV, CDR2 YYDKDF (reference sequence). CDR3 length: 16 amino acids. V lost 1 base, J lost 1 base, and 11 bases lay in between. The CDR3 here is CATSRGGPISNQPQHF. CDR3 bases: TGTGCCACCAGCAGAGGGGGGCCAATAAGCAATCAGCCCCAGCATTTT.